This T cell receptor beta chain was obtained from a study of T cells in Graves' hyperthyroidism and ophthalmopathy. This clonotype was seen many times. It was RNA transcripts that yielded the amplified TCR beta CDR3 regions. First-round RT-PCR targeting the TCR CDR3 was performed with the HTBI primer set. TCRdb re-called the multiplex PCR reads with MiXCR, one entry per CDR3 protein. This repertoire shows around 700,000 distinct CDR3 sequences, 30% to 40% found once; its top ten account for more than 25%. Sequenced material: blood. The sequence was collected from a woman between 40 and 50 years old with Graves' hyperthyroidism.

CDR3 in amino acids: CASSFLRGYEQYF. Written as DNA, the CDR3 is TGTGCCAGCAGCTTCTTACGGGGCTACGAGCAGTACTTC. This rearrangement joins TRBV7-2 to TRBJ2-7; TRBD2 might be the D (5 bases). V was clipped by 3 bases and J by 3 bases, with 9 bases between them. CDR3 length equals 13 residues. Germline CDR1 reads SGHTA; CDR2 reads FQGNSA.